The 26 T cell receptor beta chains reported below all come from one sample, sequenced in a study of T cell repertoires in cytomegalovirus infection. Via MiXCR, TCRdb re-called the reads, giving one row per CDR3 protein. Of hundreds of thousands of distinct CDR3 sequences listed, around 10% are singletons. Sequencing used PBMCs. These receptors all stem from a human donor in good health (CMV status not recorded). Some clones in this sample may be carry-over from other donors' samples.

In this sample, this clonotype turned up a few times. The chain employs TRBV2 and TRBJ2-2; 9 bases map to TRBD1. With V trimmed by 11 bases and J by 5 bases, 3 bases remained unmatched. Germline CDR1 and CDR2: SNHLY and FYNNEI. The CDR3 spans 12 residues. This chain's CDR3 is CAGDRVTGELFF. The DNA of the CDR3 is TGTGCCGGGGACAGGGTTACCGGGGAGCTGTTTTTT.

In its sample, this clonotype was seen many times. The chain employs TRBV5-1 and TRBJ2-3; 11 nucleotides match TRBD1. Germline CDR1 SGHRS, CDR2 YFSETQ. The CDR3 is 16 residues long. V was clipped by 0 bases and J by 4 bases; unmatched bases: 4. The CDR3 spells CASSLVGQGAADTQYF. Written as DNA, the CDR3 is TGCGCCAGCAGCTTGGTCGGACAGGGGGCCGCAGATACGCAGTATTTT.

This clonotype was counted only a few times. The chain recombines TRBV7-2 with TRBJ1-3, with unresolved D. There are 13 residues in the CDR3. Germline values: CDR1 SGHTA, CDR2 FQGNSA. V was shortened by 5 bases and J by 0 bases, with 5 bases between the two germline ends. The CDR3 DNA follows: TGTGCCAGCAGCCCAGACTCTGGAAACACCATATATTTT. Translated, it gives CASSPDSGNTIYF.

This clonotype was seen repeatedly, ten times or more. CDR3 in DNA: TGTGCCAGCAGCGTAGGGGCGACTAAGGAGACCCAGTACTTC. Protein: CASSVGATKETQYF. This chain connects TRBV9 to TRBJ2-5; maybe TRBD2 (5 bases). Trimming removed 0 bases at V and 5 bases at J, with 11 bases between. In germline, CDR1 is SGDLS, CDR2 YYNGEE. CDR3 length: 14 amino acids.

This clonotype is a singleton in its sample. This chain connects TRBV2 to TRBJ2-1, with D tentatively TRBD1 (6 bases). Germline V CDR1 and CDR2: SNHLY, FYNNEI. The CDR3 totals 15 residues. Trimming took 0 bases from V and 5 from J, leaving 11 bases between them. DNA for the CDR3: TGTGCCAGCAGTGAAGCGACAGGAATTAACAATGAGCAGTTCTTC. Translation gives CASSEATGINNEQFF.

In its sample, this clonotype was seen a few times. The chain combines TRBV29-1 with TRBJ2-1; 7 nucleotides line up with TRBD2. V lost 1 base to trimming and J lost 1 base; unmatched junction nucleotides: 4. Germline V gives CDR1 SQVTM, CDR2 ANQGSEA. This CDR3 spans 15 amino acids. CDR3 sequence (DNA): TGCAGCGTTGAAGGGGGGGGTTGGTCCTACAATGAGCAGTTCTTC. It is translated as CSVEGGGWSYNEQFF.

This clonotype was detected many times. This CDR3 reads CASSPGGGAGGNEQFF. The CDR3 nucleotides are TGTGCCAGCAGCCCCGGAGGCGGAGCGGGGGGGAATGAGCAGTTCTTC. This chain links TRBV7-8 with TRBJ2-1, with 10 nucleotides matching TRBD2. Germline-derived CDR1 and CDR2 are SGHVS and FQNEAQ. The CDR3 has 16 amino acids. V shed 5 bases, J shed 7 bases, and the junction held 11 bases outside the gene matches.

This clonotype was detected ten times or more. The chain is built from TRBV19 and TRBJ1-3, with 9 bases that match TRBD1. The germline V gene encodes CDR1 LNHDA and CDR2 SQIVND (reference sequence). There are 15 residues in the CDR3. V shed 9 bases and J 2 bases; nucleotides not matched to a gene: 8. CDR3 nucleotide sequence: TGTGCCAGCCTATTCCGGACAGGGGCTGGAAACACCATATATTTT. This codes for CASLFRTGAGNTIYF.

This clonotype was seen many times. The chain uses TRBV3-1 and TRBJ2-7; tentatively, D is TRBD1 or TRBD2 (5 bases each). Trimming took 4 bases from V and 2 from J, leaving 12 bases between them. This CDR3 comprises 14 residues. CDR1 LGHDT and CDR2 YNNKEL come from the germline V gene (reference sequence). The DNA of the CDR3 is TGTGCCAGCAGCCTCGGGACCACCACCTACGAGCAGTACTTC. As protein: CASSLGTTTYEQYF.

This clonotype has ten or more counts. The V call is TRBV10-3, the J call TRBJ1-4; 10 bases are a match to TRBD1. J was trimmed by 5 bases and V by 6 bases; bases with no gene match: 6. Germline CDR1 is ENHRY and CDR2 is SYGVKD. The CDR3 has 15 residues. The CDR3 loop reads CAISSPGQGNEKLFF. The CDR3, as DNA: TGTGCCATCAGCTCCCCGGGACAGGGGAATGAAAAACTGTTTTTT.

This clonotype was counted ten times or more. The rearrangement joins TRBV28 to TRBJ2-1; no reliable D call. Trimming pared 7 bases from V and 4 bases from J, leaving 14 bases between. The germline V gene encodes CDR1 MDHEN and CDR2 SYDVKM. The length of the CDR3 is 14 residues. The CDR3 DNA follows: TGTGCCAGCATAAGCCTAGAGCCTTACAATGAGCAGTTCTTC. This translates into CASISLEPYNEQFF.

Ten or more counts support this clonotype. This chain uses TRBV29-1 with TRBJ2-3; D may correspond to TRBD1 or TRBD2 (5 bases each). Germline-derived CDR1 and CDR2 are SQVTM and ANQGSEA. The V end lost 8 bases, the J end lost 2 bases, and 11 bases lay between the germline ends. The CDR3 covers 12 residues. The CDR3 DNA reads as TGCAGCTCCGGAGGACACACAGATACGCAGTATTTT. This codes for CSSGGHTDTQYF.

This chain joins TRBV20-1 and TRBJ1-2, with D maybe TRBD1 (6 bases). Germline V gives CDR1 DFQATT, CDR2 SNEGSKA (reference sequence). V was clipped by 0 bases and J by 5 bases, with 13 bases between them. The CDR3 has 14 amino acids. CDR3 bases: TGCAGTGCTAGAGAGACAGGTCCCTCGTATGGCTACACCTTC. Its translation is CSARETGPSYGYTF.

In this sample, this clonotype turned up many times. The V gene is TRBV28, the J gene TRBJ1-2, with D maybe TRBD1 (6 bases). Per germline, CDR1 MDHEN and CDR2 SYDVKM. V lost 11 bases and J lost 7, with 14 bases in between. This CDR3 contains 11 residues. The CDR3 coding sequence is TGTGCCGTACAGGGTATCCCTGGCTACACCTTC. Protein product: CAVQGIPGYTF.

This clonotype was picked up many times. CDR3 loop: CSATSRANQPQHF. DNA of the CDR3: TGCAGTGCCACGTCCAGGGCCAATCAGCCCCAGCATTTT. The rearrangement links TRBV20-1 to TRBJ1-5, with D possibly TRBD1 on 5 matching bases. Germline assignment: CDR1 DFQATT and CDR2 SNEGSKA (reference sequence). The germline V and J ends were trimmed by 6 bases and 3 bases, with 12 bases remaining between them. The CDR3 covers 13 residues.

This clonotype was counted at least ten times. The CDR3 DNA sequence: TGTGCCACCAGCAGAGATGCAGGGTATGAGACCCAGTACTTC. As protein: CATSRDAGYETQYF. The chain carries TRBV15 and TRBJ2-5; D is possibly TRBD1 (5 bases). The V and J ends lost 0 bases and 5 bases respectively, with 10 bases between them. Germline CDR1 LNHNV, CDR2 YYDKDF (reference sequence). This CDR3 has 14 residues.

The sample holds a few counts of this clonotype. The chain combines TRBV7-2 with TRBJ1-6; possibly TRBD1 for D (6 bases). The germline V gene has CDR1 SGHTA and CDR2 FQGNSA. Trimming took 2 bases from V and 4 from J, leaving 12 bases between them. The CDR3 contains 16 residues. This chain's CDR3 is CASSLRSGTYNSPLHF. For the CDR3, the DNA is TGTGCCAGCAGCTTACGATCTGGGACATATAATTCACCCCTCCACTTT.

For this clonotype: This may be a read error, as it is one base from a much larger clone. The chain has TRBV13 and TRBJ2-7, with D perhaps TRBD2 (5 bases). V lost 4 bases and J 0 bases, leaving 10 bases between the germline ends. Germline lookup yields CDR1 PRHDT and CDR2 FYEKMQ (reference sequence). The CDR3 is 14 amino acids. For the CDR3, the DNA is TGTGCCAGCAGCTGCGACTATCCCTCCTACGAGCAGTACTTC. Translation: CASSCDYPSYEQYF.

Of note for this clonotype: This sequence may be a read error, since a much larger clone differs from it by one base. This sequence joins TRBV5-3 and TRBJ1-5; D gene uncertain. TRBV5-3 has ORF status, its function being uncertain. There are 14 residues in the CDR3. CDR3: CASSLVSVNQHQHF. The CDR3 region has the DNA TGTGCCAGCAGCTTGGTGTCAGTAAATCAGCACCAGCATTTT.

This clonotype came up many times. This rearrangement joins TRBV7-2 to TRBJ2-1, with 7 bases lining up with TRBD1. Unmatched junction bases numbered 13, after V lost 5 bases and J lost 9 bases. CDR1 and CDR2 (germline): SGHTA, FQGNSA. The CDR3 is 15 residues long. CDR3 sequence (DNA): TGTGCCAGCAGCCAGGTGACAGGGAGTTCGGTTGAGCAGTTCTTC. It codes for CASSQVTGSSVEQFF.

This clonotype was counted a few times. The chain is built from TRBV29-1 and TRBJ2-5; D is unclear. The CDR3 covers 13 residues. CDR1 SQVTM and CDR2 ANQGSEA come from the germline V gene. V lost 3 bases to trimming and J lost 2 bases, with 10 bases between them. CDR3 bases: TGCAGCGTTGAGATTCAGGCTCAAGAGACCCAGTACTTC. This translates into CSVEIQAQETQYF.

The sample holds many counts of this clonotype. The CDR3 is CSARDRFGGYTF. CDR3 sequence (DNA): TGCAGTGCTAGAGATAGGTTTGGCGGCTACACCTTC. This chain links TRBV20-1 with TRBJ1-2; D uncertain. The CDR3 is made up of 12 amino acids. V lost 0 bases to trimming and J lost 8 bases, with 10 bases between them. Germline V gene sequence: CDR1 DFQATT, CDR2 SNEGSKA (reference sequence).

This clonotype appeared a few times. J is TRBJ1-1 and V is TRBV7-9, with D possibly TRBD1 on 5 matching bases. CDR1 is SEHNR and CDR2 is FQNEAQ in the germline V gene (reference sequence). The CDR3 totals 16 residues. The V and J ends lost 6 bases and 1 base respectively, with 18 bases between them. CDR3 DNA: TGTGCCAGCAGTCAACGCGGCGCGGGGCGGAACACTGAAGCTTTCTTT. Protein product: CASSQRGAGRNTEAFF.

The DNA of the CDR3 is TGCAGTGCGAGAAGCGGGGGGGGGGGCACCGGGGAGCTGTTTTTT. It is translated as CSARSGGGGTGELFF. This chain joins TRBV20-1 and TRBJ2-2; TRBD2 agrees at 10 bases. The CDR3 totals 15 residues. CDR1 and CDR2 (germline): DFQATT, SNEGSKA (reference sequence). After removal of 6 bases from V and 4 bases from J, the junction contained 8 bases not matched to a gene.

The chain couples TRBV20-1 to TRBJ2-7; D tentatively reads TRBD1 or TRBD2 (6 bases each). Germline lookup yields CDR1 DFQATT and CDR2 SNEGSKA (reference sequence). V was cut by 0 bases and J by 3 bases, with 15 bases left in between. The CDR3 contains 15 residues. In nucleotides, the CDR3 is TGCAGTGCTAGAGATACGTGGGGGGCGGTCTACGAGCAGTACTTC. Translation: CSARDTWGAVYEQYF.

This clonotype has ten or more counts. This chain joins TRBV6-1 and TRBJ2-3; a possible D gene is TRBD2 (5 bases). Germline-derived CDR1 and CDR2 are MNHNS and SASEGT. The CDR3 extends over 14 amino acids. V lost 6 bases and J 3 bases, leaving 13 bases between the germline ends. CDR3 sequence: CASSRGERTDTQYF. CDR3 DNA sequence: TGTGCCAGCAGCCGTGGGGAGAGGACAGATACGCAGTATTTT.